This T cell receptor beta chain was sequenced in a study of brain metastases from non-small cell lung cancer. Points from the study as a whole: Fewer infiltrating T cells were found in brain metastases than primaries. Metastases had sparse T cells but largely shared repertoires with primaries. Expanded T-cell clones appeared in 55% to 75% of brain metastases over primaries.

As to this clone: Its target is unknown.

The table came from immunoSEQ multiplex PCR; TCRdb's copy has only in-frame clones and leaves some out. The sample holds 14,000 to 15,000 clones, around 81% seen once. The ends were cut back, 7 bases at V and 7 bases at J, with 13 bases in the middle. The length of the CDR3 is 12 residues. Germline values: CDR1 LGHNA, CDR2 YNFKEQ. The rearrangement uses TRBV4-2 and TRBJ1-2; D ambiguous. The TCR comes from a donor aged 40 or over with non-small cell lung cancer. Sequencing used primary lung tumor tissue. In nucleotides, the CDR3 is TGTGCCAGCAACCCCAGCGGGTTTGGCTACACCTTC. Protein: CASNPSGFGYTF.